This entry lists 21 T cell receptor beta chains sequenced from one sample in a study of T cell repertoires in ileal Crohn's disease. Sequencing used immunoSEQ multiplex PCR; TCRdb keeps in-frame clones, though not all of them. Among 12,000 or so clones listed, 70% to 80% were seen once. Time point reported: neoterminal ileum biopsy at postoperative endoscopy, about 6 months after surgery. The material sequenced was ileal tissue. These receptors originate from an adult with Crohn's disease.

The J gene is TRBJ1-2, the V gene TRBV7-9; 10 positions agree with TRBD1. V shed 4 bases, J shed 7 bases, and the junction held 9 bases outside the gene matches. Germline V lookup: CDR1 SEHNR, CDR2 FQNEAQ (reference sequence). This CDR3 has 15 amino acids. CDR3 loop: CASSSITGQGPGYTF. CDR3 nucleotides: TGTGCCAGCAGCTCAATTACGGGACAGGGGCCTGGCTACACCTTC.

This clone was seen more than once but under ten times. V gene TRBV5-6 combines with J gene TRBJ1-5, with D unresolved. The V gene's germline CDR1 is SGHDT and CDR2 YYEEEE. The length of the CDR3 is 14 residues. V was cut by 0 bases and J by 3 bases, with 7 bases left in between. The CDR3 is CASSLGRVNQPQHF. CDR3 sequence (DNA): TGTGCCAGCAGCTTGGGGCGGGTCAATCAGCCCCAGCATTTT.

V usage is TRBV9 and J usage is TRBJ2-1; TRBD2 matches at 14 bases. After removal of 3 bases from V and 0 bases from J, the junction contained 8 bases not matched to a gene. This CDR3 region has 19 residues. Germline assignment: CDR1 SGDLS and CDR2 YYNGEE. CDR3 loop: CASSGEGLAGDPSYNEQFF. The CDR3 DNA follows: TGTGCCAGCAGCGGGGAGGGACTAGCGGGGGACCCCTCCTACAATGAGCAGTTCTTC.

By sample share, this clone is medium-sized (0.01 to 0.1%). V usage is TRBV2 and J usage is TRBJ1-2; no clear D. The V and J ends lost 6 bases and 1 base respectively, with 12 bases between them. The CDR3 length is 14 residues. Germline V gene lookup returns CDR1 SNHLY and CDR2 FYNNEI. DNA for the CDR3: TGTGCCAGCAGGTCCCCGGTTTTTAACTATGGCTACACCTTC. This gives the protein CASRSPVFNYGYTF.

The rearrangement joins TRBV11-3 to TRBJ2-3; 8 nucleotides agree with TRBD2. The CDR3 extends over 16 amino acids. V gave up 5 bases and J gave up 2 bases; unmatched junction bases: 9. Germline V CDR1 and CDR2: SGHNT, YENEEA. The CDR3, as DNA: TGTGCCAGCAGCGGGGACTGGCGGGGGGTCACAGATACGCAGTATTTT. This sequence encodes CASSGDWRGVTDTQYF.

The genes are TRBV7-9 and TRBJ1-6, with 7 bases identical to TRBD1. The germline V gene has CDR1 SEHNR and CDR2 FQNEAQ (reference sequence). This CDR3 region has 14 residues. J lost 6 bases, V lost 5 bases, and 4 bases had no gene match. The CDR3 nucleotides are TGTGCCAGCAGCAGACAGGGATCTAATTCACCCCTCCACTTT. This encodes CASSRQGSNSPLHF.

The J gene is TRBJ1-3, the V gene TRBV5-1; 7 bases are a match to TRBD1. The CDR3 is 17 amino acids. The J segment lost 0 bases and the V segment lost 4 bases, leaving 10 bases of the junction unmatched. Germline values: CDR1 SGHRS, CDR2 YFSETQ. CDR3 sequence: CASSIGQAPSSGNTIYF. Here the CDR3 DNA reads TGCGCCAGCAGCATCGGACAGGCCCCGAGCTCTGGAAACACCATATATTTT.

The chain recombines TRBV7-2 with TRBJ1-5, with 7 nucleotides matching TRBD1. With V trimmed by 6 bases and J by 2 bases, 4 bases remained unmatched. The germline V gene has CDR1 SGHTA and CDR2 FQGNSA. This CDR3 is built from 14 residues. CDR3 protein: CASSLTGGNQPQHF. In DNA, the CDR3 is TGTGCCAGCAGTCTTACAGGGGGCAATCAGCCCCAGCATTTT.

Details on this clone: The junction does not match germline at one end; this may be a read error. The chain combines TRBV7-9 with TRBJ1-1, with unresolved D. This CDR3 is built from 14 residues. Per germline, CDR1 SEHNR and CDR2 FQNEAQ (reference sequence). In DNA, the CDR3 is TGTGCCAGCAGCTTCGGAGAACCTAAAACTGGAGCTTTCTTT. The encoded protein is CASSFGEPKTGAFF.

V and J are TRBV7-2 and TRBJ2-7; 7 bases align to TRBD2. With V trimmed by 1 base and J by 0 bases, 6 bases remained unmatched. This CDR3 is built from 16 residues. In germline, CDR1 is SGHTA, CDR2 FQGNSA. The DNA of the CDR3 is TGTGCCAGCAGCTTAGGGGCCGCGGGAGTCTCCTACGAGCAGTACTTC. It translates to CASSLGAAGVSYEQYF.

As to this clone: Other DNA variants within this sample encode the same CDR3. V usage is TRBV6-5 and J usage is TRBJ1-5, with TRBD1 identical over 7 bases. Looked up from germline, CDR1 is MNHEY and CDR2 is SVGAGI. CDR3 length equals 15 residues. V lost 5 bases and J lost 0; bases outside the gene matches: 4. CDR3 region: CASSATGSSNQPQHF. CDR3 DNA: TGTGCCAGCAGTGCGACAGGGTCTAGCAATCAGCCCCAGCATTTT.

DNA of the CDR3: TGTGCCAGCAGCCCCGGCGGGGGCCCCCAAGAGACCCAGTACTTC. Translated, it gives CASSPGGGPQETQYF. The chain uses TRBV7-2 and TRBJ2-5; D is possibly TRBD2 (7 bases). The CDR3 is made up of 15 amino acids. Looked up from germline, CDR1 is SGHTA and CDR2 is FQGNSA. The V end was cut by 5 bases, the J end by 1 base, with 14 bases between.

J is TRBJ2-7 and V is TRBV6-4, with 9 bases lining up with TRBD2. Germline loops: CDR1 MRHNA, CDR2 SNTAGT. V dropped 3 bases and J dropped 4; count of bases not matched to a gene: 4. CDR3 length: 14 amino acids. The CDR3 here is CASSEEAGGYEQYF. As DNA, the CDR3 is TGTGCCAGCAGTGAAGAAGCGGGGGGTTACGAGCAGTACTTC.

J is TRBJ2-3 and V is TRBV29-1; 8 bases fit TRBD2. Trimming took 0 bases from V and 5 from J; bases not matched to a gene: 4. Germline CDR1 and CDR2: SQVTM and ANQGSEA. The CDR3 totals 14 residues. CDR3 sequence (DNA): TGCAGCGTTGAAGATGGGGCGGGGGGAGATACGCAGTATTTT. Translating gives CSVEDGAGGDTQYF.

This clone was detected a few times. V is TRBV5-6 and J is TRBJ1-6; TRBD1 aligns across 8 bases. There are 19 residues in the CDR3. The trim removed 3 bases at V and 9 bases at J, leaving 20 bases unmatched. Germline assignment: CDR1 SGHDT and CDR2 YYEEEE. Here the CDR3 DNA reads TGTGCCAGCAGCTCGGCGGACCTGGGACAGGTGGTGTTTAGTTCACCCCTCCACTTT. This gives the protein CASSSADLGQVVFSSPLHF.

This clone was counted only a few times. The rearrangement joins TRBV9 to TRBJ2-1; D is possibly TRBD1 (5 bases). The germline CDR1 and CDR2 sequences are SGDLS and YYNGEE. The germline V and J ends were trimmed by 3 bases and 12 bases, with 13 bases remaining between them. The CDR3 consists of 12 residues. The CDR3 DNA reads TGTGCCAGCAGCGCCCAGGACAAAACGCAGTTCTTC. Amino acids: CASSAQDKTQFF.

This chain connects TRBV15 to TRBJ1-2, with 12 bases fitting TRBD1. The CDR3 totals 19 residues. Trimming cost V 0 bases and J 5 bases; bases outside gene matches: 13. Germline V gene data show CDR1 as LNHNV and CDR2 as YYDKDF (reference sequence). This CDR3 is CATSRDGSRDRGLRYGYTF. In DNA, the CDR3 is TGTGCCACCAGCAGAGATGGTAGTAGGGACAGGGGGCTGCGATATGGCTACACCTTC.

The V gene is TRBV11-2, the J gene TRBJ2-5; perhaps TRBD2 as D (5 bases). Germline assignment: CDR1 SGHAT and CDR2 FQNNGV. The CDR3 contains 13 residues. V gave up 4 bases and J gave up 1 base, with 7 bases separating them. CDR3: CASSYGSQETQYF. In DNA form, the CDR3 reads TGTGCCAGCAGCTATGGGAGCCAAGAGACCCAGTACTTC.

This chain uses TRBV11-2 with TRBJ1-2; the D gene is possibly TRBD1 (6 bases). Per the germline V gene, CDR1 is SGHAT and CDR2 is FQNNGV. Trimming took off 5 bases at V and 8 bases at J, with 15 bases between the two ends. This CDR3 has 13 residues. Here the CDR3 DNA reads TGTGCCAGCAGCCCCCAGGGGATAGGAGGCTACACCTTC. It is translated as CASSPQGIGGYTF.

The rearrangement uses TRBV5-1 and TRBJ1-4, with D perhaps matching TRBD1 (6 bases). There are 16 residues in the CDR3. V was pared by 0 bases and J by 2 bases, with 11 bases between. In germline, CDR1 is SGHRS, CDR2 YFSETQ. CDR3 region: CASSLAMGATNEKLFF. In DNA form, the CDR3 reads TGCGCCAGCAGCTTGGCCATGGGGGCGACTAATGAAAAACTGTTTTTT.

The chain recombines TRBV10-1 with TRBJ2-3; 11 bases are shared with TRBD2. With V trimmed by 6 bases and J by 2 bases, 10 bases remained unmatched. This CDR3 is 17 amino acids long. CDR1 is WNHNN, CDR2 SYGVQD, per germline (reference sequence). Written as DNA, the CDR3 is TGCGCCAGCAGCGGGATAACTAGCGGGGGATTCACAGATACGCAGTATTTT. Protein product: CASSGITSGGFTDTQYF.